This record covers a single T cell receptor beta chain. It lacks a known antigen. These data are taken from a study of cytomegalovirus exposure and HLA in healthy donors (TCRdb year 2017). Regarding the complete study: According to an earlier analysis of 550 to 700 of the donors, roughly 180 million T cells yielded 90 million to 140 million unique TCR beta sequences and 276 Gb of sequence data. Besides the first cohort of approximately 670 subjects, a separate validation cohort made up of some 110 different subjects was used. Genome-wide SNP genotypes for about 65% of the 666 donors were used in a later genetic analysis, which treated that subset as a discovery cohort. The genetic ancestry cluster associated with self-reported Caucasian donors included approximately 85% of the roughly 400 genotyped donors. Several DR-DQ haplotypes were handled as single units for association and clustering because linkage in the cohort was strong. Typing coverage varied by locus: about 620-640 donors for A, B, C, DRB1 and DQB1; 500 to 550 for DQA1; over 600 for DPA1; about 450 for DPB1. Class I and class II HLA loci were covered by the typing at four-digit resolution. An earlier analysis of several hundred of the donors applied high-throughput TCR beta sequencing to assess whether each TCR beta V gene segment acted as functional or pseudogenic. A later analysis re-examined previously published TCR beta repertoires from around 670 donors and added high-resolution HLA genotyping to investigate patterns of TCR occurrence. Approximately 310 gigabases of sequencing data and approximately 84 million unique TCR sequences were included in an early release covering roughly 700 HLA-typed donors. On average, roughly 250,000 unique TCR beta nucleotide sequences were sequenced per donor among 300 to 500 genotyped donors of the cohort, with about 17% of those sequences being non-productive. The later analysis used no new phenotypic data to find candidate immune exposures, relying instead on TCR beta sequences and their occurrence across donors. The aim of the study was to test whether cataloging public T cell receptors could identify signatures of past pathogen exposure. Donor age, sex, ethnicity and CMV serostatus were collected together with the repertoire data. Using immunosequencing, the study profiled T cell repertoires from approximately 700 subjects and related those repertoires to cytomegalovirus serostatus. High-throughput TCR immunosequencing, statistical association of individual TCRs with disease status, and machine learning were combined to predict cytomegalovirus infection status. Every discovery cohort repertoire had been produced on one sequencing platform.

The cohort was made up of about 670 healthy bone marrow donors. At the time of sampling, all cohort members were nominally healthy, though unrecorded immune exposures were likely present. The donor was CMV seropositive and belonged to the group of around 300 seropositive cohort members. A peripheral blood sample was provided by each donor, and peripheral blood mononuclear cells were used for TCR beta sequencing. The Qiagen DNeasy Blood Extraction Kit was used to extract genomic DNA from the blood cell samples. CDR1 is given as MDHEN and CDR2 as SYDVKM, both from the germline V gene. The V end loses 5 bases and the J end loses 7 bases, and a stretch of 8 bases separates them. Including cysteine and phenylalanine, the CDR3 has 12 amino acids. The retained sequence is limited to the CDR3, 36 bases, with the frame set at the first base. Study-wide findings and limitations: In a later genetic analysis, a missense DCLRE1C variant was associated with V-gene and J-gene trimming of TCR beta chains, and the association was replicated in an independent cohort. Correlated functional status among segregating V segments might be attributable to linkage disequilibrium, but an unknown experimental factor could not be ruled out. Broadly in line with IMGT annotations, most TCR beta V segments showed up in productive rearrangements about 87% or about 30% of the time in an earlier analysis of under 700 of the donors. Roughly uniform sequencing depth across donors was assumed in presence/absence analyses, although this assumption may not hold. A later genetic analysis reported fewer N-insertions in productive TCRs among donors in an Asian-associated ancestry cluster than the approximately 700-donor mean. While some public TCRs were present in many individuals, most TCR sequences turned up only very rarely across donors. The 87-base-pair reads could not distinguish some IMGT-functional V segments, including TRBV6-2 and TRBV6-3, so those segments were excluded. Immune exposure information for the cohort was limited to CMV serostatus. A cluster of highly shared sequence variants was judged likely to be a technical artifact of the sequencing pipeline. Cytomegalovirus status was reported to be diagnosed by the classifier with high specificity and sensitivity in both the original and validation cohorts. The cohort was sequenced for TCR beta chains only, and without alpha or paired-chain data the features that could be detected were limited. In the study, around 160 TCR beta chains were listed as associated with cytomegalovirus. In a later analysis, HLA-associated TCR beta chains showed more clonal expansion and lower generation probabilities than non-associated chains that were equally common. In vitro tests confirmed that three of the cytomegalovirus-associated TCR beta chains recognize cytomegalovirus antigens. A further reported finding was that TCR beta sequences accurately predicted the HLA-A and HLA-B alleles for most subjects in the first cohort. The authors suggested that the approach could potentially be generalized to other disease states and immunological phenotypes. A later analysis associated about 16,000 TCR beta sequences with specific HLA alleles at a false discovery rate of 0.05. Because counts were too low, around 17 rarely observed V segments, including chromosome 9 orphons, were left out of the earlier analysis of 587 of the donors. According to a later analysis, parvovirus B19, influenza, CMV and Epstein-Barr virus appeared linked to several top co-occurrence clusters. When HLA alleles, especially DR and DQ, strongly co-occurred, attributing TCR associations to individual alleles was difficult. In a later analysis, the rate of TCR association differed among HLA loci, with DRB1 alleles having the most associated TCRs and HLA-C alleles having the fewest. Because some donors lacked HLA typing at each locus, the association tests relied only on the typed subset. Most CMV-associated TCR beta chains appeared to be HLA-restricted in a later analysis, and the HLA associations seemed to be driven largely by CMV exposure.

The library relied on the immunoSEQ multiplex PCR assay. A mixture of 60 forward primers for TCR Vbeta segments and 13 reverse primers for TCR Jbeta segments was used in the multiplex PCR. A multiplex PCR assay on genomic DNA amplified the CDR3 region of rearranged TCR beta genes. On the Illumina HiSeq System, the amplified TCR beta libraries were sequenced as 87-base-pair reads. The authors processed their data as follows. A later analysis tallied around 80 million unique TCR beta chains across the 550 to 850 repertoires, and roughly 11 million of those chains were shared by two or more donors. A nearest-neighbor algorithm error-corrected the raw reads and collapsed the reads into unique sequences, merging closely related sequences to remove PCR and sequencing errors. CDR3 sequences were aligned to IMGT reference sequences to assign V, D and J gene segments. Each retained sequence needed at least a six-nucleotide match to both a V gene segment and a J gene segment. A rearrangement was called productive if the CDR3 had no stop codons and remained in frame with V and J, and every other rearrangement was called non-productive. CDR3 was defined according to IMGT convention as the region running from the second conserved V-encoded cysteine to the conserved J-encoded phenylalanine. Sequences without an unambiguous match to a single V gene segment were excluded from the earlier analysis of approximately 600 of the donors. In an earlier analysis of several hundred of the donors, V segments were called functional above 56.7% productive rearrangements and were called segregating when the between-donor standard deviation exceeded 5%. To diagnose cytomegalovirus status from the catalog of TCR beta chain sequences, a statistical classification framework was built. In a later analysis, V and J genes were assigned by comparing TCR nucleotide sequences against IMGT/GENE-DB human TR gene sequences. Using the TCRdist pipeline, a later analysis assigned CDR3 sequences along with most-parsimonious VDJ recombination scenarios. A later analysis defined each TCR beta chain by its CDR3 amino acid sequence plus V-gene family, and excluded reads lacking a unique V-gene family. As a way to deal with suspected cross-contamination and a sequencing artifact, a later analysis dropped 450 to 600 nucleotide sequences that were highly shared and had low generation probability. A later analysis calculated a clonal expansion index for each public chain from normalized within-repertoire ranks of inferred template counts. In a later analysis, generation probabilities were computed with a VDJ recombination model fitted to out-of-frame rearrangements, and the resulting probabilities were checked against IGoR. A later analysis scored TCR-TCR, TCR-HLA and TCR-CMV co-occurrence with hypergeometric tests, applying a repertoire-size bias correction to TCR pairs. In a later analysis, false discovery rates were estimated by permuting HLA or CMV assignments 20 times. In a later analysis, co-occurring TCRs were grouped using DBSCAN, with TCRdist sequence similarity added in when clustering inside HLA-allele-positive subsets. Repertoires with fewer than 30,000 or more than 120,000 public chains were left out of co-occurrence clustering, as were five repertoires with anomalous nucleotide sharing. TCRdb stores this immuneACCESS table with in-frame sequences only. Part of the clones is absent; in the studies checked, under half of the shortfall reflects unresolved V genes, and no reason is known for the rest. V and J calls and clone size are copied from that table; D and trimming were computed from the DNA. The sample table includes over 100,000 clones. The ten biggest clones cover approximately 1.6% of the sample.

The sequence was collected from a woman in her forties in good health and CMV-seropositive. Rearrangement joined TRBV28 to TRBJ1-4; a confident D gene designation cannot be given. The sequenced material came from PBMCs. The nucleotide sequence reads TGTGCCAGCAGTCCCCTTTTTGAAAAACTGTTTTTT. This yields the protein CASSPLFEKLFF.